This T cell receptor (beta chain) derives from a study of T cell repertoires in aging, cancer and after chemotherapy. Study-level background: The whole study produced a dataset of around 8.4 million TCR reads. Overall study findings and caveats: In healthy donors, age-related TCR diversity loss mainly reflected lost richness.

Peripheral blood genomic DNA, not sorted cells or RNA, was the template. A mixed TRB-A/B primer pool amplified rearranged TRB by multiplex touch-down PCR. TCRdb reprocessed the multiplex PCR reads with MiXCR, giving one entry per CDR3 protein. The sample consists of about 11,000 distinct CDR3 sequences, about 33% of them appearing once. V lost 0 bases to trimming and J lost 9 bases, with 12 bases between them. The germline CDR1 and CDR2 sequences are SGHNT and YYREEE (reference sequence). This CDR3 has 14 amino acids. About this clonotype itself: Its cognate antigen is unknown.

The TCR comes from a human donor in good health. The donor label of this sample is uncertain. This chain connects TRBV5-4 to TRBJ1-4; tentative D call: TRBD1 (6 bases). Material: blood. CDR3 nucleotides: TGTGCCAGCAGCTTGGGGGGGGGCTTACAAAAACTGTTTTTT. This encodes CASSLGGGLQKLFF. Complete variable domain (other parts from reference TRBV5-4 and TRBJ1-4): ETGVTQSPTHLIKTRGQQVTLRCSSQSGHNTVSWYQQALGQGPQFIFQYYREEENGRGNFPPRFSGLQFPNYSSELNVNALELDDSALYLCASSLGGGLQKLFFGSGTQLSVL.